Listed here are 28 T cell receptor beta chains from one sample, sequenced in a study of T cell responses to AZD1222 COVID-19 vaccine (dated by TCRdb to about 2021). The sample's time point label, decoded: about 28 days (+/-7) after the second vaccine dose. The method behind the library was the immunoSEQ multiplex PCR assay. The table was pulled from immuneACCESS by TCRdb, which kept in-frame rearrangements only. Such tables lose some clones; where checked, under half of the loss comes from unresolved V genes, and the rest has no known cause. The sample contains more than 110,000 clones, 88% of them found a single time. The biggest ten clones account for 3.1% of the sample. This sample comprised peripheral blood, obtained 28 days after the second AZD1222 dose. The receptor set was obtained from an adult who received the AZD1222 COVID-19 vaccine.

This chain uses TRBV2 with TRBJ2-5; D possibly corresponds to TRBD1 (7 bases). CDR1 is SNHLY and CDR2 is FYNNEI in the germline V gene. The CDR3 is 15 residues long. V shed 6 bases and J shed 5 bases, with 19 bases lying between them. The DNA for the CDR3 is TGTGCCAGCAGCTTCCACAGGGGCGGGGAGGAGACCCAGTACTTC. This sequence encodes CASSFHRGGEETQYF.

This chain connects TRBV28 to TRBJ1-1; TRBD1 aligns across 9 bases. The CDR3 totals 14 residues. Germline V gives CDR1 MDHEN, CDR2 SYDVKM. V lost 4 bases, J lost 5 bases, and 5 bases stayed unmatched. The CDR3 here is CASSSDRGGTEAFF. In nucleotides, the CDR3 is TGTGCCAGCAGTTCGGACAGGGGAGGGACTGAAGCTTTCTTT.

The chain uses TRBV5-4 and TRBJ2-7; a possible D gene is TRBD1 (6 bases). V was cut by 3 bases and J by 3 bases, with 13 bases left in between. The CDR3 is 14 amino acids. Germline V gene lookup returns CDR1 SGHNT and CDR2 YYREEE (reference sequence). DNA of the CDR3: TGTGCCAGCAGCTATACAGGGCTTCACTACGAGCAGTACTTC. Translation gives CASSYTGLHYEQYF.

The J gene is TRBJ2-4, the V gene TRBV19; 10 nucleotides line up with TRBD1. V was pared by 6 bases and J by 6 bases, with 5 bases of the junction left unmatched. CDR1 and CDR2 from the germline V gene are LNHDA and SQIVND (reference sequence). The CDR3 is 14 amino acids. CDR3 bases: TGTGCCAGTAGCCAGACAGGGGGCAGAAACATTCAGTACTTC. Translation: CASSQTGGRNIQYF. The full variable domain, with the rest looked up from reference TRBV19 and TRBJ2-4, is DGGITQSPKYLFRKEGQNVTLSCEQNLNHDAMYWYRQDPGQGLRLIYYSQIVNDFQKGDIAEGYSVSREKKESFPLTVTSAQKNPTAFYLCASSQTGGRNIQYFGAGTRLSVL.

The chain recombines TRBV6-5 with TRBJ1-1; 7 bases fit TRBD1. V dropped 7 bases and J dropped 1; count of bases not matched to a gene: 9. CDR1 and CDR2 (germline): MNHEY, SVGAGI. The CDR3 runs to 15 residues. The CDR3 reads CASKLQGGANTEAFF. In DNA, the CDR3 is TGTGCCAGCAAACTTCAAGGGGGCGCGAACACTGAAGCTTTCTTT.

The rearrangement links TRBV7-2 to TRBJ1-5; D is undetermined. V lost 0 bases to trimming and J lost 5 bases, with 11 bases between them. Germline CDR1 SGHTA, CDR2 FQGNSA. The CDR3 spans 15 residues. CDR3 region: CASSLATDGYQPQHF. Written as DNA, the CDR3 is TGTGCCAGCAGCTTAGCTACCGATGGGTATCAGCCCCAGCATTTT.

The chain combines TRBV19 with TRBJ1-2, with unresolved D. This CDR3 contains 14 residues. Germline assignment: CDR1 LNHDA and CDR2 SQIVND (reference sequence). V gave up 7 bases and J gave up 4 bases, with 16 bases separating them. CDR3 sequence reads: CASTPDGYVYGYTF. DNA of the CDR3: TGTGCCAGTACCCCGGACGGTTACGTCTATGGCTACACCTTC.

The V call is TRBV30, the J call TRBJ1-2, with D possibly TRBD1 on 5 matching bases. Trimming stripped 1 base from V and 10 bases from J, with 13 bases between. CDR3 length equals 12 residues. The V gene's germline CDR1 is GTSNPN and CDR2 SVGIG (reference sequence). The CDR3: CAWSGVGGDYTF. The DNA of the CDR3 is TGTGCCTGGAGTGGGGTCGGGGGGGACTACACCTTC.

This rearrangement joins TRBV28 to TRBJ1-1; D is uncertain. The length of the CDR3 is 15 residues. The ends were cut back, 8 bases at V and 1 base at J, with 17 bases in the middle. CDR1 and CDR2 (germline): MDHEN, SYDVKM. CDR3 residues: CASLPMQYSNTEAFF. The CDR3 coding sequence is TGTGCCAGCCTTCCAATGCAGTATTCGAACACTGAAGCTTTCTTT.

V usage is TRBV5-1 and J usage is TRBJ2-1; TRBD2 matches at 12 bases. The CDR3 extends over 15 amino acids. Germline lookup yields CDR1 SGHRS and CDR2 YFSETQ. V lost 4 bases and J lost 5; bases outside the gene matches: 4. CDR3 nucleotide sequence: TGCGCCAGCAGCCCGACTAGCGGGGGCCACAATGAGCAGTTCTTC. It is translated as CASSPTSGGHNEQFF.

The rearrangement uses TRBV21-1 and TRBJ2-1; the DNA was not used to check the table's D call, TRBD2. TRBV21-1 corresponds to a pseudogene. This CDR3 spans 20 amino acids. CDR3 sequence: CASSNPRGGTSGPRPSEQFF. The CDR3 region has the DNA TGTGCCAGCAGCAACCCCCGGGGGGGGACTAGCGGGCCCCGGCCCAGTGAGCAGTTCTTC.

This sequence joins TRBV7-2 and TRBJ1-5; the D gene is possibly TRBD1 (6 bases). V was clipped by 4 bases and J by 3 bases, with 10 bases between them. Germline V gives CDR1 SGHTA, CDR2 FQGNSA. CDR3 length equals 14 residues. CDR3 bases: TGTGCCAGCAGCTCGGACAGACCCAATCAGCCCCAGCATTTT. It yields the protein CASSSDRPNQPQHF.

This sequence joins TRBV5-3 and TRBJ2-7, with D hard to call. TRBV5-3 is an ORF for which the function is uncertain. CDR3 length: 14 residues. V was cut by 4 bases and J by 5 bases, with 16 bases left in between. CDR3 protein: CARSVWTSSDEQYF. CDR3 nucleotides: TGTGCCAGAAGCGTTTGGACCTCCTCGGACGAGCAGTACTTC.

The chain couples TRBV28 to TRBJ1-5, with TRBD1 identical over 11 bases. This CDR3 contains 15 residues. Germline CDR1 reads MDHEN; CDR2 reads SYDVKM. V lost 6 bases, J lost 6 bases, and 7 bases stayed unmatched. CDR3 DNA: TGTGCCAGCAGAAGGACAGGGGGCGTCGGTCAGCCCCAGCATTTT. Its protein is CASRRTGGVGQPQHF.

The rearrangement uses TRBV29-1 and TRBJ2-3, with TRBD2 matching over 12 bases. Germline V gene sequence: CDR1 SQVTM, CDR2 ANQGSEA. This CDR3 is 15 amino acids long. The V segment lost 4 bases and the J segment 3 bases; nucleotides outside the gene matches: 5. CDR3 nucleotides: TGCAGCGTTGGGCCTAGCGGGAGGGTGACAGATACGCAGTATTTT. Translation gives CSVGPSGRVTDTQYF.

Written as DNA, the CDR3 is TGTGCCAGCAGTGGACTAGCGGGGGGCCCTGAAGAGACCCAGTACTTC. This sequence encodes CASSGLAGGPEETQYF. This chain joins TRBV6-2 or TRBV6-3 and TRBJ2-5; TRBD2 matches at 14 bases. Losses at the gene ends were 5 bases for V and 3 bases for J; bases not matched to a gene: 5. Looked up from germline, CDR1 is MNHEY and CDR2 is SVGEGT. The CDR3 has 16 residues.

The gene calls are TRBV5-1 and TRBJ1-4; 10 bases are shared with TRBD1. V shed 4 bases, J shed 2 bases, and the junction held 5 bases outside the gene matches. The CDR3 is made up of 16 amino acids. Per the germline V gene, CDR1 is SGHRS and CDR2 is YFSETQ. CDR3 residues: CASSTGTGETNEKLFF. The CDR3 DNA sequence: TGCGCCAGCAGCACAGGGACAGGGGAGACTAATGAAAAACTGTTTTTT.

The rearrangement joins TRBV10-3 to TRBJ2-7; TRBD1 or TRBD2 may be the D gene (5 bases each). V was cut by 10 bases and J by 7 bases, with 20 bases left in between. Germline CDR1 is ENHRY and CDR2 is SYGVKD. This CDR3 is 13 amino acids long. CDR3 in amino acids: CATNRDGLREQYF. CDR3 DNA: TGTGCCACCAACCGGGACGGTCTGAGAGAGCAGTACTTC.

CDR3 sequence (DNA): TGTGCCAGCAGCCTGGCGGGGTTGGGTTTGGGGGGCCAAGAGACCCAGTACTTC. Translated: CASSLAGLGLGGQETQYF. The V and J genes are TRBV3-1 (or the pseudogene TRBV3-2) and TRBJ2-5, with D perhaps TRBD2 (6 bases). The CDR3 has 18 amino acids. Germline lookup yields CDR1 LGHDT and CDR2 YNNKEL (reference sequence). The V and J ends lost 4 bases and 1 base respectively, with 22 bases between them.

This sequence joins TRBV7-9 and TRBJ2-3, with a tentative D call TRBD1 (6 bases). There are 14 residues in the CDR3. Germline V gives CDR1 SEHNR, CDR2 FQNEAQ (reference sequence). Trimming shortened V by 5 bases and J by 6 bases, and 15 bases separated the two germline ends. CDR3 bases: TGTGCCAGCAGCCCACGTCAGGGGTGGGATACGCAGTATTTT. Translation: CASSPRQGWDTQYF.

The chain has TRBV7-2 and TRBJ2-2; 13 bases match TRBD2. Germline trimming cut 5 bases from V and 5 bases from J; bases unmatched to any gene: 8. The germline V gene encodes CDR1 SGHTA and CDR2 FQGNSA. The CDR3 has 17 amino acids. The CDR3 DNA follows: TGTGCCAGCAGCCCCCGGACTAGCGGGGGACCGACCGGGGAGCTGTTTTTT. Protein sequence: CASSPRTSGGPTGELFF.

The V call is TRBV19, the J call TRBJ2-1; D is uncertain. Germline CDR1 and CDR2: LNHDA and SQIVND (reference sequence). This CDR3 comprises 14 residues. V was cut by 3 bases and J by 7 bases, with 13 bases left in between. CDR3 DNA: TGTGCCAGTAGTATGGCCTCCGCGTTAAATGAGCAGTTCTTC. Its translation is CASSMASALNEQFF. The full variable domain, with the rest looked up from reference TRBV19 and TRBJ2-1, is DGGITQSPKYLFRKEGQNVTLSCEQNLNHDAMYWYRQDPGQGLRLIYYSQIVNDFQKGDIAEGYSVSREKKESFPLTVTSAQKNPTAFYLCASSMASALNEQFFGPGTRLTVL.

The V gene is TRBV28, the J gene TRBJ1-4; D gene uncertain. Germline values: CDR1 MDHEN, CDR2 SYDVKM. The CDR3 loop spans 15 amino acids. Trimming took 8 bases from V and 4 from J, leaving 17 bases between them. The CDR3 loop reads CASLNLDGNNEKLFF. CDR3 nucleotides: TGTGCCAGCCTTAACCTGGACGGAAATAATGAAAAACTGTTTTTT.

This clone has a handful of counts. The V call is TRBV18, the J call TRBJ2-7, with TRBD1 matching 7 bases. Germline V CDR1 and CDR2: KGHSH, LQKENI. Trimming at V came to 0 bases and at J to 2 bases, leaving 1 base not matched to a gene. CDR3 length equals 14 residues. CDR3 nucleotides: TGTGCCAGCTCACCACCGACAGGGACCTACGAGCAGTACTTC. Protein sequence: CASSPPTGTYEQYF.

The rearrangement uses TRBV24-1 and TRBJ2-2; 8 bases align to TRBD2. The germline V gene has CDR1 KGHDR and CDR2 SFDVKD. CDR3 length: 15 amino acids. Losses at the gene ends were 7 bases for V and 4 bases for J; bases not matched to a gene: 7. This chain's CDR3 is CATRSETSVTGELFF. The CDR3 DNA reads as TGTGCCACCAGGTCCGAGACTAGCGTCACCGGGGAGCTGTTTTTT.

The CDR3 nucleotides are TGTGCCGCGGGGGGGCAGGGCTACACCTTC. Translated: CAAGGQGYTF. This chain links TRBV21-1 with TRBJ1-2. TRBV21-1 is termed a pseudogene. This CDR3 comprises 10 residues.

V is TRBV10-3 and J is TRBJ2-7; D possibly corresponds to TRBD2 (6 bases). The CDR3 has 12 residues. Germline V gives CDR1 ENHRY, CDR2 SYGVKD. V was cut by 11 bases and J by 10 bases, with 21 bases left in between. The DNA for the CDR3 is TGTGCCCTATATCACCGGGTGGGGGGACAGTACTTC. Amino acids: CALYHRVGGQYF.

The rearrangement uses TRBV7-2 and TRBJ1-5; possible D gene TRBD1, 6 bases. Germline CDR1 reads SGHTA; CDR2 reads FQGNSA. The CDR3 covers 16 residues. The ends were cut back, 5 bases at V and 1 base at J, with 15 bases in the middle. The CDR3 coding sequence is TGTGCCAGCAGCACGAGGGGGGCGTCAAGCAATCAGCCCCAGCATTTT. Amino acids: CASSTRGASSNQPQHF.